The 23 T cell receptor beta chains below all came from one sample that was sequenced in a study of cytomegalovirus exposure and HLA in healthy donors. Vbeta (60) and Jbeta (13) primers were used in the PCR. The table came from immunoSEQ multiplex PCR; TCRdb's copy has only in-frame clones and leaves some out. The sample has around 300,000 clones, under 80% seen once. Sample: PBMCs. The receptors here all came from a female donor in good health and CMV-seronegative.

This sequence joins TRBV27 and TRBJ2-1; no reliable D call. V lost 2 bases and J 8 bases, leaving 19 bases between the germline ends. Germline V lookup: CDR1 MNHEY, CDR2 SMNVEV (reference sequence). This CDR3 is 16 amino acids long. The CDR3 coding sequence is TGTGCCAGCAGTTTAGACTCCTCGCGCCCCCCGGATGAGCAGTTCTTC. Its translation: CASSLDSSRPPDEQFF.

This clone was seen at least ten times. V usage is TRBV5-6 and J usage is TRBJ1-1; possibly TRBD1 for D (5 bases). The CDR3 extends over 13 amino acids. CDR1 is SGHDT and CDR2 is YYEEEE in the germline V gene. Trimming shortened V by 4 bases and J by 5 bases, and 12 bases separated the two germline ends. In DNA, the CDR3 is TGTGCCAGCAGCCAGGGAGGGAAGACTGAAGCTTTCTTT. Amino acid sequence: CASSQGGKTEAFF.

The genes are TRBV2 and TRBJ2-7, with 8 nucleotides matching TRBD2. Trimming removed 4 bases from V and 4 bases from J; junction bases left unmatched: 6. Germline V gene sequence: CDR1 SNHLY, CDR2 FYNNEI. This CDR3 is built from 14 residues. The DNA of the CDR3 is TGTGCCAGCAGTGTACTAGCGGCCATGTACGAGCAGTACTTC. The encoded protein is CASSVLAAMYEQYF.

A word on this clone: Different DNA sequences within this sample yield the same CDR3. CDR3 residues: CASSPGTSGSYEQYF. CDR3 DNA sequence: TGTGCCAGCAGCCCAGGGACTAGCGGGAGCTACGAGCAGTACTTC. This chain connects TRBV6-6 to TRBJ2-7, with TRBD2 matching over 14 bases. Germline V CDR1 and CDR2: MNHNY, SVGAGI (reference sequence). This CDR3 comprises 15 residues. The trim removed 6 bases at V and 3 bases at J, leaving 4 bases unmatched.

V is TRBV5-1 and J is TRBJ1-1, with D maybe TRBD1 (6 bases). V lost 5 bases and J 2 bases, leaving 10 bases between the germline ends. Germline CDR1 SGHRS, CDR2 YFSETQ. The CDR3 runs 13 residues. This CDR3 is CASRQGPNTEAFF. As DNA, the CDR3 is TGCGCCAGCAGACAGGGACCCAACACTGAAGCTTTCTTT.

Only one count was recorded for this clone. The chain combines TRBV7-2 with TRBJ2-7; TRBD2 might be the D (6 bases). This CDR3 contains 14 residues. CDR1 is SGHTA and CDR2 is FQGNSA in the germline V gene. V lost 1 base and J lost 7, with 14 bases in between. Here the CDR3 DNA reads TGTGCCAGCAGCTTAGGTGCGGGAACGGGGGAGCAGTACTTC. Translated: CASSLGAGTGEQYF.

The chain is built from TRBV30 and TRBJ1-5; 10 nucleotides agree with TRBD1. The CDR3 totals 14 residues. Germline V gives CDR1 GTSNPN, CDR2 SVGIG (reference sequence). Trimming took 4 bases from V and 7 from J; bases not matched to a gene: 7. The CDR3 DNA reads as TGTGCCTGGAACCGGGACAGGGGAGGCCAGCCCCAGCATTTT. Residues: CAWNRDRGGQPQHF.

The V gene is TRBV11-3, the J gene TRBJ1-1, with TRBD1 matching 7 bases. This CDR3 has 15 residues. With V trimmed by 1 base and J by 3 bases, 5 bases remained unmatched. The germline CDR1 and CDR2 sequences are SGHNT and YENEEA. The CDR3 DNA reads as TGTGCCAGCAGCTTAGCCAGACAGGGATACACTGAAGCTTTCTTT. Protein: CASSLARQGYTEAFF.

The V and J genes are TRBV9 and TRBJ2-2; the D is unclear. The V end lost 4 bases, the J end lost 7 bases, and 20 bases lay between the germline ends. The CDR3 consists of 16 residues. Germline loops: CDR1 SGDLS, CDR2 YYNGEE. CDR3 nucleotide sequence: TGTGCCAGCAGCTCTGACACCCTCGAGAAGTACGGGGAGCTGTTTTTT. Translating gives CASSSDTLEKYGELFF.

This sequence joins TRBV14 and TRBJ2-7; D is possibly TRBD2 (6 bases). The CDR3 runs 13 residues. Germline lookup yields CDR1 SGHDN and CDR2 FVKESK. V was clipped by 0 bases and J by 5 bases, with 8 bases between them. CDR3: CASSQDPSDEQYF. DNA of the CDR3: TGTGCCAGCAGCCAAGATCCTAGCGACGAGCAGTACTTC. Full variable domain (remainder filled in from reference TRBV14 and TRBJ2-7): EAGVTQFPSHSVIEKGQTVTLRCDPISGHDNLYWYRRVMGKEIKFLLHFVKESKQDESGMPNNRFLAERTGGTYSTLKVQPAELEDSGVYFCASSQDPSDEQYFGPGTRLTVT.

This chain uses TRBV9 with TRBJ2-2; 14 bases are shared with TRBD2. V shed 3 bases and J 6 bases; nucleotides not matched to a gene: 4. Germline loops: CDR1 SGDLS, CDR2 YYNGEE. The CDR3 is 16 amino acids. The CDR3 DNA follows: TGTGCCAGCAGCGCCGGGACTAGCGGGAGTCCCGGGGAGCTGTTTTTT. It yields the protein CASSAGTSGSPGELFF.

The chain joins TRBV27 to TRBJ2-7, with D unresolved. The CDR3 is 13 residues long. The germline gives CDR1 MNHEY, CDR2 SMNVEV (reference sequence). V lost 0 bases, J lost 4 bases, and 7 bases lay in between. CDR3 sequence: CASSLSRQYEQYF. DNA of the CDR3: TGTGCCAGCAGTTTATCGAGACAATACGAGCAGTACTTC.

This clone is a singleton in its sample. The gene calls are TRBV6-6 and TRBJ1-1, with D perhaps matching TRBD1 (6 bases). V dropped 8 bases and J dropped 10 bases, with 14 bases sitting between them. The CDR3 has 11 amino acids. Germline V gene data show CDR1 as MNHNY and CDR2 as SVGAGI (reference sequence). This chain's CDR3 is CASGQGLGAFF. As DNA, the CDR3 is TGTGCCAGCGGGCAGGGGCTGGGAGCTTTCTTT.

This clone came up a few times. Other DNA variants within this sample encode the same CDR3. This chain links TRBV9 with TRBJ1-1; D is uncertain. The CDR3 loop spans 13 amino acids. Germline V CDR1 and CDR2: SGDLS, YYNGEE. V was cut by 0 bases and J by 2 bases, with 5 bases left in between. The DNA of the CDR3 is TGTGCCAGCAGCGTAGACAGAAACACTGAAGCTTTCTTT. Amino acids: CASSVDRNTEAFF.

The chain uses TRBV7-3 and TRBJ2-1, with TRBD2 matching 14 bases. The CDR3 is 13 amino acids. Losses at the gene ends were 6 bases for V and 16 bases for J; bases not matched to a gene: 8. Germline V gene lookup returns CDR1 SGHTA and CDR2 FQGTGA. The CDR3 spells CASSAGTSGSIFF. DNA of the CDR3: TGTGCCAGCAGTGCCGGGACTAGCGGGAGTATATTCTTC. Supplemented by reference TRBV7-3 and TRBJ2-1, the full variable domain reads GAGVSQTPSNKVTEKGKYVELRCDPISGHTALYWYRQSLGQGPEFLIYFQGTGAADDSGLPNDRFFAVRPEGSVSTLKIQRTERGDSAVYLCASSAGTSGSIFFGPGTRLTVL.

This CDR3 is CASRPGTGSYGYTF. CDR3 sequence (DNA): TGTGCCAGCAGGCCAGGCACAGGGTCCTATGGCTACACCTTC. J is TRBJ1-2 and V is TRBV7-9; tentatively, D is TRBD1 (6 bases). The CDR3 extends over 14 amino acids. Germline CDR1 and CDR2: SEHNR and FQNEAQ (reference sequence). Deletions cut 6 bases from V and 4 bases from J, with 15 bases between.

This chain joins TRBV27 and TRBJ2-3, with TRBD2 identical over 11 bases. CDR3 length: 16 residues. Germline V gives CDR1 MNHEY, CDR2 SMNVEV (reference sequence). V was clipped by 1 base and J by 2 bases; unmatched bases: 2. In nucleotides, the CDR3 is TGTGCCAGCAGTTTATGGGGACTAGCGGACACAGATACGCAGTATTTT. It encodes CASSLWGLADTDTQYF.

This clone occurred a few times. This chain joins TRBV13 and TRBJ2-7; tentative D call: TRBD2 (7 bases). This CDR3 region has 14 residues. The V gene's germline CDR1 is PRHDT and CDR2 FYEKMQ (reference sequence). Trimming pared 8 bases from V and 0 bases from J, leaving 14 bases between. In DNA, the CDR3 is TGTGCCAGCCGGGTCGGGGGGCGCTCCTACGAGCAGTACTTC. Protein product: CASRVGGRSYEQYF.

This chain links TRBV9 with TRBJ2-5; D might be TRBD1 (6 bases). CDR1 and CDR2 (germline): SGDLS, YYNGEE. The CDR3 extends over 16 amino acids. V lost 0 bases to trimming and J lost 4 bases, with 16 bases between them. CDR3 residues: CASSVGGEGDGETQYF. CDR3 DNA sequence: TGTGCCAGCAGCGTAGGTGGTGAGGGGGACGGAGAGACCCAGTACTTC.

The genes are TRBV13 and TRBJ2-6; D unclear. CDR3 length: 17 amino acids. Per the germline V gene, CDR1 is PRHDT and CDR2 is FYEKMQ (reference sequence). V gave up 4 bases and J gave up 0 bases, with 13 bases separating them. The CDR3 here is CASSSYSIISGANVLTF. CDR3 DNA: TGTGCCAGCAGCTCCTACAGCATTATCTCTGGGGCCAACGTCCTGACTTTC.

The chain links TRBV10-1 to TRBJ2-4; 13 bases align to TRBD2. This CDR3 region has 19 residues. CDR1 WNHNN and CDR2 SYGVQD come from the germline V gene (reference sequence). With 2 bases clipped from V and 0 bases from J, the junction kept 7 bases outside the gene matches. CDR3 residues: CASSEPGTSGMLAKNIQYF. DNA for the CDR3: TGCGCCAGCAGTGAGCCAGGGACTAGCGGGATGCTAGCCAAAAACATTCAGTACTTC.

This clone has more than one count but fewer than ten. The chain uses TRBV5-6 and TRBJ2-7; 13 bases are shared with TRBD2. After removal of 0 bases from V and 7 bases from J, the junction contained 4 bases not matched to a gene. CDR3 length: 15 residues. Germline V gene sequence: CDR1 SGHDT, CDR2 YYEEEE. CDR3 loop: CASSLVLAGGEEQYF. CDR3 DNA sequence: TGTGCCAGCAGCTTGGTACTAGCGGGAGGGGAAGAGCAGTACTTC.

This clone was observed a few times. The chain uses TRBV27 and TRBJ1-1, with D tentatively TRBD1 (5 bases). Trimming removed 3 bases at V and 6 bases at J, with 17 bases between. The CDR3 spans 15 residues. The germline V gene has CDR1 MNHEY and CDR2 SMNVEV (reference sequence). CDR3 amino acids: CASSLWAGGGAEAFF. The DNA of the CDR3 is TGTGCCAGCAGTTTGTGGGCGGGGGGAGGCGCTGAAGCTTTCTTT.